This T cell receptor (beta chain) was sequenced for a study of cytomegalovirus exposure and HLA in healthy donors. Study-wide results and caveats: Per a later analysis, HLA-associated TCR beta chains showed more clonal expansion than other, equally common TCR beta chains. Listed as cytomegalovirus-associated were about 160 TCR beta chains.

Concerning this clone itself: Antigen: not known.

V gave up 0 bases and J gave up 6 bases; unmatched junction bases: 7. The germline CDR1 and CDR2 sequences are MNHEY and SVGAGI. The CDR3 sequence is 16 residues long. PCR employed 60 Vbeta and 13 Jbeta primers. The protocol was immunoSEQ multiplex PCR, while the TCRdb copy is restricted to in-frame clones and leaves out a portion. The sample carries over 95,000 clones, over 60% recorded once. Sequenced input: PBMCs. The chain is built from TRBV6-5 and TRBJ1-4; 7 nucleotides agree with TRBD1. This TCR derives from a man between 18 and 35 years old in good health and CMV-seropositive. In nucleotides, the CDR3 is TGTGCCAGCAGTTACTCTACGTGGAGGGGGCATGAAAAACTGTTTTTT. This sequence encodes CASSYSTWRGHEKLFF.